This T cell receptor beta chain was retrieved from a study of shared clonotypes between healthy human individuals. Notes on this clone: The antigen is unknown. This same CDR3 is encoded by further DNA sequences in the sample.

Terminally differentiated effector memory CD45RA+ cells were excluded by CCR7 positive selection of CD45RO-negative cells. Data came from immunoSEQ multiplex PCR; TCRdb stores just in-frame clones and leaves some out. Of about 2.1 million clones listed, about 94% are singletons. Study observations and caveats: Non-shared clonotypes had lower generation probabilities than clonotypes shared by all four sorted-subset donors. Across subsets, estimated richness was generally greater for naive than for memory populations. Sample collection involved blood only; tissue repertoires are likely different.

V gave up 3 bases and J gave up 0 bases, with 9 bases separating them. The CDR3 is 14 residues long. Germline assignment: CDR1 MNHEY and CDR2 SMNVEV (reference sequence). This clonotype was sampled from a man aged 18 to 29 in good health. Some clones in this sample may be carry-over from other donors' samples. Sequenced input: naive CD8+ T cells from PBMCs. V and J are TRBV27 and TRBJ2-7; D ambiguous. The CDR3: CASSFGVSSYEQYF. CDR3 DNA: TGTGCCAGCAGTTTCGGCGTAAGCTCCTACGAGCAGTACTTC.